Each of the 23 T cell receptor beta chains below was sequenced from the same sample in a study of blood T cell repertoires in COVID-19. Sequencing was performed with immunoSEQ multiplex PCR; in TCRdb, only in-frame clones are kept and a portion is missing. The sample lists 110,000 to 150,000 clones; 75% to 90% were seen once. Specimen: peripheral blood. These receptors all stem from a human donor in a cohort sampled during active COVID-19.

The chain couples TRBV29-1 to TRBJ2-2, with 10 nucleotides matching TRBD2. Germline-derived CDR1 and CDR2 are SQVTM and ANQGSEA. V lost 6 bases to trimming and J lost 4 bases; unmatched junction nucleotides: 5. This CDR3 comprises 14 residues. The chain's CDR3 is CSVGLASSTGELFF. The DNA of the CDR3 is TGCAGCGTGGGACTAGCGAGCTCCACCGGGGAGCTGTTTTTT.

This clone was observed a single time. This rearrangement joins TRBV2 to TRBJ2-7; unclear D gene. The CDR3 consists of 13 residues. V was clipped by 4 bases and J by 3 bases, with 10 bases between them. Germline lookup yields CDR1 SNHLY and CDR2 FYNNEI. Here the CDR3 DNA reads TGTGCCAGCAGTGTTAGACAACACTACGAGCAGTACTTC. Translation: CASSVRQHYEQYF.

The table lists this clone with many counts. V usage is TRBV5-4 and J usage is TRBJ1-2, with 12 bases fitting TRBD1. Germline assignment: CDR1 SGHNT and CDR2 YYREEE (reference sequence). This CDR3 has 16 amino acids. The V segment lost 4 bases and the J segment 4 bases; nucleotides outside the gene matches: 8. The CDR3 region is CASSGGTGGPLYGYTF. The DNA for the CDR3 is TGTGCCAGCAGCGGGGGGACAGGGGGCCCCCTCTATGGCTACACCTTC.

The chain recombines TRBV4-3 with TRBJ1-2, with D hard to call. Trimming removed 4 bases from V and 0 bases from J, with 12 bases in between. The length of the CDR3 is 15 residues. In germline, CDR1 is LGHNA, CDR2 YSLEER. The CDR3 nucleotides are TGCGCCAGCAGCCCCGAGGCATTTACTAACTATGGCTACACCTTC. Its translation is CASSPEAFTNYGYTF.

This clone was found a few times. V gene TRBV5-1 combines with J gene TRBJ2-1; perhaps TRBD2 as D (6 bases). V lost 3 bases, J lost 2 bases, and 12 bases lay in between. Germline CDR1 is SGHRS and CDR2 is YFSETQ. There are 15 residues in the CDR3. This CDR3 reads CASSSGEVAYNEQFF. CDR3 DNA: TGCGCCAGCAGCTCTGGGGAGGTCGCCTACAATGAGCAGTTCTTC.

This rearrangement joins TRBV6-2 or TRBV6-3 to TRBJ1-1; 7 positions agree with TRBD1. Trimming cost V 0 bases and J 1 base; bases outside gene matches: 5. Germline V lookup: CDR1 MNHEY, CDR2 SVGEGT. This CDR3 contains 16 residues. The CDR3: CASSYSHRTGNTEAFF. In DNA form, the CDR3 reads TGTGCCAGCAGTTACTCCCATAGGACAGGGAACACTGAAGCTTTCTTT.

The CDR3 protein is CASSFDRAPNYGYTF. CDR3 bases: TGTGCCAGTAGTTTCGACAGAGCTCCTAACTATGGCTACACCTTC. V and J are TRBV19 and TRBJ1-2; maybe TRBD1 (5 bases). CDR1 and CDR2 from the germline V gene are LNHDA and SQIVND (reference sequence). The CDR3 has 15 amino acids. The V end lost 5 bases, the J end lost 0 bases, and 13 bases lay between the germline ends.

The J gene is TRBJ2-1, the V gene TRBV28, with D perhaps matching TRBD2 (6 bases). The CDR3 consists of 14 residues. Looked up from germline, CDR1 is MDHEN and CDR2 is SYDVKM. Trimming took off 5 bases at V and 6 bases at J, with 14 bases between the two ends. As DNA, the CDR3 is TGTGCCAGCAGTCCAAGACTAGTCTCCAATGAGCAGTTCTTC. Amino acids: CASSPRLVSNEQFF.

The genes are TRBV11-2 and TRBJ2-7, with 7 bases matching TRBD2. Germline values: CDR1 SGHAT, CDR2 FQNNGV. Trimming took 5 bases from V and 4 from J; bases not matched to a gene: 8. The length of the CDR3 is 14 residues. CDR3 sequence reads: CASSPPQGGYEQYF. The CDR3 bases are TGTGCCAGCAGCCCCCCCCAGGGAGGGTACGAGCAGTACTTC.

This clone appeared once. This rearrangement joins TRBV11-2 to TRBJ2-5; D not resolved. The CDR3 consists of 14 residues. The V end lost 1 base, the J end lost 5 bases, and 11 bases lay between the germline ends. CDR1 is SGHAT, CDR2 FQNNGV, per germline. Here the CDR3 reads CASSLAAVTETQYF. The CDR3 DNA follows: TGTGCCAGCAGCTTAGCGGCGGTGACGGAGACCCAGTACTTC.

The table lists this clone with a few counts. The V gene is TRBV6-5, the J gene TRBJ1-1; 7 bases map to TRBD1. CDR3 length equals 11 residues. The V gene's germline CDR1 is MNHEY and CDR2 SVGAGI. J gave up 6 bases and V 10 bases, and 5 bases lay outside the gene matches. The CDR3: CATKGASEAFF. The CDR3 coding sequence is TGTGCCACCAAGGGGGCGTCTGAAGCTTTCTTT.

The J gene is TRBJ2-1, the V gene TRBV5-1, with D tentatively TRBD1 (5 bases). The CDR3 is made up of 12 amino acids. V was cut by 2 bases and J by 7 bases, with 7 bases left in between. CDR1 SGHRS and CDR2 YFSETQ come from the germline V gene. CDR3 DNA: TGCGCCAGCAGCTTACAGGTAAATGAGCAGTTCTTC. It translates to CASSLQVNEQFF.

V is TRBV24-1 and J is TRBJ2-1; D remains unclear. CDR1 and CDR2 from the germline V gene are KGHDR and SFDVKD. The V end lost 2 bases, the J end lost 2 bases, and 12 bases lay between the germline ends. There are 16 residues in the CDR3. CDR3 residues: CATSDSQWPAYNEQFF. Here the CDR3 DNA reads TGTGCCACCAGTGATTCCCAATGGCCCGCCTACAATGAGCAGTTCTTC.

This sequence joins TRBV29-1 and TRBJ2-1, with 11 bases matching TRBD2. The junction had 4 bases not matched to a gene; V was cut back by 7 bases and J by 2 bases. The V gene's germline CDR1 is SQVTM and CDR2 ANQGSEA. The CDR3 has 14 residues. The CDR3 DNA is TGCAGCGCCGTGACTAGCGGGACCTACAATGAGCAGTTCTTC. This translates into CSAVTSGTYNEQFF.

The chain joins TRBV28 to TRBJ2-3, with 7 positions matching TRBD1. V trimming: 8 bases; J trimming: 2 bases; junction bases outside the gene matches: 4. Germline V CDR1 and CDR2: MDHEN, SYDVKM. The CDR3 is 13 residues long. CDR3 sequence reads: CASRDSDTDTQYF. DNA for the CDR3: TGTGCCAGCCGGGACAGCGACACAGATACGCAGTATTTT. The full variable domain, in which reference TRBV28 and TRBJ2-3 provide the parts outside the CDR3, is DVKVTQSSRYLVKRTGEKVFLECVQDMDHENMFWYRQDPGLGLRLIYFSYDVKMKEKGDIPEGYSVSREKKERFSLILESASTNQTSMYLCASRDSDTDTQYFGPGTRLTVL.

CDR3: CATSTLAAGGQETQYF. The CDR3 bases are TGTGCCACCAGCACTTTAGCGGCGGGGGGACAAGAGACCCAGTACTTC. This sequence joins TRBV15 and TRBJ2-5; 8 nucleotides align to TRBD2. CDR3 size: 16 residues. The V segment lost 4 bases and the J segment 2 bases; nucleotides outside the gene matches: 9. Germline CDR1 reads LNHNV; CDR2 reads YYDKDF (reference sequence).

The CDR3 protein is CASSRGVGQGHGYTF. The CDR3 nucleotides are TGCGCCAGCAGCCGAGGGGTCGGACAGGGGCATGGCTACACCTTC. This chain uses TRBV5-1 with TRBJ1-2, with 9 nucleotides matching TRBD1. The germline V gene has CDR1 SGHRS and CDR2 YFSETQ. This CDR3 region has 15 residues. V dropped 4 bases and J dropped 6; count of bases not matched to a gene: 10.

The chain uses TRBV5-6 and TRBJ2-1; 11 nucleotides align to TRBD2. The CDR3 has 16 residues. Germline CDR1 SGHDT, CDR2 YYEEEE. Losses at the gene ends were 6 bases for V and 5 bases for J; bases not matched to a gene: 10. The CDR3 region is CASTRRGTSGHNEQFF. Here the CDR3 DNA reads TGTGCCAGCACACGTAGGGGGACTAGCGGCCACAATGAGCAGTTCTTC.

The chain recombines TRBV7-2 with TRBJ2-1; 7 positions agree with TRBD2. Trimming at V came to 5 bases and at J to 0 bases, leaving 7 bases not matched to a gene. The germline V gene has CDR1 SGHTA and CDR2 FQGNSA. This CDR3 is 16 amino acids long. This chain's CDR3 is CASSRGRGISYNEQFF. CDR3 nucleotides: TGTGCCAGCAGCCGCGGGAGAGGCATCTCCTACAATGAGCAGTTCTTC.

The rearrangement joins TRBV5-1 to TRBJ2-1; 7 nucleotides match TRBD2. The CDR3 sequence is 16 residues long. V lost 2 bases, J lost 6 bases, and 11 bases stayed unmatched. CDR1 is SGHRS and CDR2 is YFSETQ in the germline V gene. In DNA, the CDR3 is TGCGCCAGCAGCTTCCACAGCGGAGCGGGGCTCAATGAGCAGTTCTTC. Translating gives CASSFHSGAGLNEQFF.

The V gene is TRBV10-3, the J gene TRBJ2-2, with a weak D call TRBD2 (6 bases). V was clipped by 7 bases and J by 0 bases, with 9 bases between them. CDR3 size: 14 residues. The germline gives CDR1 ENHRY, CDR2 SYGVKD. The CDR3 DNA sequence: TGTGCCATCACTTCGGGAGCGAACACCGGGGAGCTGTTTTTT. Translated: CAITSGANTGELFF.

In its sample, this clone was seen a few times. Sequence at one end of the junction differs from germline and may be a read error. V gene TRBV6-1 combines with J gene TRBJ1-5; unclear D gene. The length of the CDR3 is 13 residues. Germline-derived CDR1 and CDR2 are MNHNS and SASEGT. The CDR3: CAGSETRDLPQHF. CDR3 nucleotides: TGTGCCGGCAGTGAGACACGAGATTTGCCCCAGCATTTT.

This sequence joins TRBV5-1 and TRBJ2-7, with TRBD1 matching 9 bases. V lost 4 bases to trimming and J lost 6 bases; unmatched junction nucleotides: 8. Germline CDR1 is SGHRS and CDR2 is YFSETQ. This CDR3 is 14 amino acids long. As DNA, the CDR3 is TGCGCCAGCAGCCCCCCGGACAGGGGCCTCGAGCAGTACTTC. This encodes CASSPPDRGLEQYF.